These 27 T cell receptor beta chains originate from one sample sequenced in a study of Ad26.COV2.S vaccination and SARS-CoV-2 variants. Sample treatment: some 20 received Ad26.COV2.S at low or high dose, single or two shots; a few received placebo; per-sample allocation not given. It was on day 63 after the first vaccine or placebo injection that samples were taken. This table comes from immunoSEQ multiplex PCR, and its TCRdb copy is limited to in-frame clones, with some not included. This table holds approximately 300,000 clones, just over 85% found once. The source material was peripheral blood, sampled in a trial of Ad26.COV2.S vaccine versus placebo. The source is a person aged 18 to 59 who received the Ad26.COV2.S COVID-19 vaccine or a placebo.

The chain combines TRBV4-1 with TRBJ1-4; the D is unclear. V shed 1 base and J shed 12 bases, with 12 bases lying between them. CDR3 length: 13 residues. The V gene's germline CDR1 is MGHRA and CDR2 YSYEKL. CDR3: CASSQGVRRELFF. The CDR3 DNA follows: TGCGCCAGCAGCCAAGGCGTCAGGAGAGAACTGTTTTTT.

The chain employs TRBV18 and TRBJ2-2; D gene uncertain. Germline assignment: CDR1 KGHSH and CDR2 LQKENI. Trimming removed 2 bases from V and 5 bases from J, with 12 bases in between. The CDR3 contains 15 residues. The CDR3 DNA sequence: TGTGCCAGCTCACCAGGGCCCCTGGGTACCGGGGAGCTGTTTTTT. Residues: CASSPGPLGTGELFF.

The chain is built from TRBV2 and TRBJ1-5, with D possibly being TRBD1 (6 bases). This CDR3 region has 15 residues. Between the trimmed V and J ends, which lost 1 base and 1 base, there was a span of 8 bases. Per germline, CDR1 SNHLY and CDR2 FYNNEI. CDR3 nucleotides: TGTGCCAGCAGTGAAGGGACAGCCAGCAATCAGCCCCAGCATTTT. Protein: CASSEGTASNQPQHF.

V gene TRBV13 combines with J gene TRBJ2-2; 12 positions match TRBD2. CDR1 is PRHDT and CDR2 is FYEKMQ in the germline V gene (reference sequence). The CDR3 extends over 18 amino acids. V shed 4 bases, J shed 0 bases, and the junction held 6 bases outside the gene matches. CDR3 in DNA: TGTGCCAGCAGCTACCCGACTAGCGGGGGAACGAACACCGGGGAGCTGTTTTTT. Its translation is CASSYPTSGGTNTGELFF. The whole variable domain, remainder taken from reference TRBV13 and TRBJ2-2, is AAGVIQSPRHLIKEKRETATLKCYPIPRHDTVYWYQQGPGQDPQFLISFYEKMQSDKGSIPDRFSAQQFSDYHSELNMSSLELGDSALYFCASSYPTSGGTNTGELFFGEGSRLTVL.

This clone was picked up one time. The chain carries TRBV5-1 and TRBJ2-5; 10 bases are a match to TRBD1. The CDR3 is 15 amino acids. The trim removed 4 bases at V and 1 base at J, leaving 4 bases unmatched. From germline, CDR1 is SGHRS and CDR2 YFSETQ. CDR3 bases: TGCGCCAGCAGCCTCCGGGACAGGGGCCAAGAGACCCAGTACTTC. Translation gives CASSLRDRGQETQYF.

The chain has TRBV18 and TRBJ1-1; D is ambiguous. CDR1 and CDR2 (germline): KGHSH, LQKENI. CDR3 length: 14 residues. Trimming pared 1 base from V and 1 base from J, leaving 7 bases between. The CDR3, as DNA: TGTGCCAGCTCACCACTCCCCAAGAACACTGAAGCTTTCTTT. Amino acid sequence: CASSPLPKNTEAFF.

Notes on this clone: The sample carries other DNA sequences with the same CDR3. The J gene is TRBJ2-7, the V gene TRBV18; 10 bases map to TRBD1. CDR3 length: 15 amino acids. The V gene end was trimmed by 6 bases and the J gene end by 2 bases; junction bases not matched to a gene: 7. Germline values: CDR1 KGHSH, CDR2 LQKENI. The CDR3 region is CASSQGQGSTYEQYF. CDR3 DNA: TGTGCCAGCTCTCAGGGACAGGGGAGTACCTACGAGCAGTACTTC.

This clone was observed at least ten times. The chain employs TRBV7-2 and TRBJ1-5; D gene uncertain. CDR1 and CDR2 (germline): SGHTA, FQGNSA. This CDR3 is 13 amino acids long. V lost 2 bases and J 3 bases, leaving 5 bases between the germline ends. CDR3 sequence reads: CASSLTANQPQHF. CDR3 DNA: TGTGCCAGCAGCTTAACAGCCAATCAGCCCCAGCATTTT.

The chain uses TRBV11-2 and TRBJ1-2, with D unresolved. Germline V CDR1 and CDR2: SGHAT, FQNNGV. CDR3 length: 14 residues. V lost 1 base to trimming and J lost 8 bases, with 14 bases between them. The CDR3 coding sequence is TGTGCCAGCAGCTTAGTGCTTCCGACGGGGGGCTACACCTTC. It codes for CASSLVLPTGGYTF. The entire variable domain, with the rest obtained from reference TRBV11-2 and TRBJ1-2, is as follows: EAGVAQSPRYKIIEKRQSVAFWCNPISGHATLYWYQQILGQGPKLLIQFQNNGVVDDSQLPKDRFSAERLKGVDSTLKIQPAKLEDSAVYLCASSLVLPTGGYTFGSGTRLTVV.

The genes are TRBV5-4 and TRBJ2-2; perhaps TRBD2 as D (8 bases). In germline, CDR1 is SGHNT, CDR2 YYREEE (reference sequence). Trimming removed 3 bases from V and 0 bases from J, with 18 bases in between. There are 18 residues in the CDR3. The CDR3 DNA reads TGTGCCAGCAGCTCCGGGAGGGGCGACAGGGCGAACACCGGGGAGCTGTTTTTT. It codes for CASSSGRGDRANTGELFF.

The J gene is TRBJ2-5, the V gene TRBV7-9; weak D call: TRBD2 (5 bases). CDR3 length equals 15 residues. The germline V gene has CDR1 SEHNR and CDR2 FQNEAQ (reference sequence). Between the trimmed V and J ends, which lost 5 bases and 3 bases, there was a span of 16 bases. The CDR3 here is CASSAGLPAEETQYF. The CDR3 DNA reads TGTGCCAGCAGCGCGGGCCTCCCGGCGGAAGAGACCCAGTACTTC.

The chain recombines TRBV12-3 or TRBV12-4 with TRBJ1-1; D is uncertain. This CDR3 contains 12 residues. The V gene lost 3 bases and the J gene lost 5 bases, with 7 bases spanning the gap. The CDR3 sequence: CASSFGETEAFF. CDR3 nucleotide sequence: TGTGCCAGCAGTTTTGGGGAGACTGAAGCTTTCTTT.

The chain has TRBV5-1 and TRBJ1-1, with D possibly TRBD1 on 6 matching bases. The CDR3 length is 14 residues. Between the trimmed V and J ends, which lost 4 bases and 1 base, there was a span of 11 bases. In germline, CDR1 is SGHRS, CDR2 YFSETQ. The CDR3 region is CASSPGASNTEAFF. The CDR3 region has the DNA TGCGCCAGCAGCCCAGGGGCCTCGAACACTGAAGCTTTCTTT.

V is TRBV6-1 and J is TRBJ2-3; 7 nucleotides agree with TRBD2. Germline assignment: CDR1 MNHNS and CDR2 SASEGT. With V trimmed by 3 bases and J by 1 base, 4 bases remained unmatched. The CDR3 runs 15 residues. The CDR3 bases are TGTGCCAGCAGTGACAGGGAGGGAGGCACAGATACGCAGTATTTT. Its translation: CASSDREGGTDTQYF.

The V and J genes are TRBV11-3 and TRBJ1-1; TRBD1 agrees at 8 bases. V was pared by 4 bases and J by 7 bases, with 5 bases of the junction left unmatched. CDR1 is SGHNT, CDR2 YENEEA, per germline. The CDR3 extends over 13 amino acids. The DNA of the CDR3 is TGTGCCAGCAGCTATACAGGGGGGATTGAAGCTTTCTTT. As protein: CASSYTGGIEAFF. Full variable domain (outside the CDR3, taken from reference TRBV11-3 and TRBJ1-1): EAGVVQSPRYKIIEKKQPVAFWCNPISGHNTLYWYLQNLGQGPELLIRYENEEAVDDSQLPKDRFSAERLKGVDSTLKIQPAELGDSAVYLCASSYTGGIEAFFGQGTRLTVV.

The sample holds a few counts of this clone. The chain is built from TRBV2 and TRBJ1-5; 9 positions agree with TRBD1. The CDR3 runs 15 residues. Per the germline V gene, CDR1 is SNHLY and CDR2 is FYNNEI. J gave up 6 bases and V 6 bases, and 9 bases lay outside the gene matches. The CDR3 bases are TGTGCCAGCAGGGGACAGGGTGGTCGGTTTCAGCCCCAGCATTTT. Amino acids: CASRGQGGRFQPQHF.

The rearrangement links TRBV5-1 to TRBJ2-3; possible D gene TRBD2, 5 bases. V gave up 1 base and J gave up 6 bases, with 9 bases separating them. This CDR3 contains 13 residues. Germline CDR1 is SGHRS and CDR2 is YFSETQ. The CDR3 loop is CASSLPSPDTQYF. The DNA of the CDR3 is TGCGCCAGCAGCTTGCCTAGCCCGGATACGCAGTATTTT. Drawing the rest from reference TRBV5-1 and TRBJ2-3, the complete variable domain is KAGVTQTPRYLIKTRGQQVTLSCSPISGHRSVSWYQQTPGQGLQFLFEYFSETQRNKGNFPGRFSGRQFSNSRSEMNVSTLELGDSALYLCASSLPSPDTQYFGPGTRLTVL.

The CDR3 region is CASSLNRPGLPGSEQFF. The CDR3 region has the DNA TGTGCCAGCAGCTTAAACCGACCGGGACTCCCAGGGAGTGAGCAGTTCTTC. The chain has TRBV7-3 and TRBJ2-1; D might be TRBD2 (6 bases). Per the germline V gene, CDR1 is SGHTA and CDR2 is FQGTGA. V was cut by 1 base and J by 9 bases, with 22 bases left in between. This CDR3 contains 17 residues.

The J gene is TRBJ1-1, the V gene TRBV2, with D hard to call. V lost 2 bases to trimming and J lost 0 bases, with 13 bases between them. The CDR3 has 16 residues. Per the germline V gene, CDR1 is SNHLY and CDR2 is FYNNEI. CDR3 region: CASSEKEGVVNTEAFF. CDR3 nucleotide sequence: TGTGCCAGCAGTGAAAAAGAGGGAGTGGTGAACACTGAAGCTTTCTTT. The full variable domain, its missing parts supplied by reference TRBV2 and TRBJ1-1, is EPEVTQTPSHQVTQMGQEVILRCVPISNHLYFYWYRQILGQKVEFLVSFYNNEISEKSEIFDDQFSVERPDGSNFTLKIRSTKLEDSAMYFCASSEKEGVVNTEAFFGQGTRLTVV.

This chain joins TRBV5-6 and TRBJ2-5, with 8 nucleotides matching TRBD1. With 6 bases clipped from V and 4 bases from J, the junction kept 5 bases outside the gene matches. This CDR3 has 13 residues. Germline V gives CDR1 SGHDT, CDR2 YYEEEE. The CDR3 sequence is CASIQGVGETQYF. The CDR3 nucleotides read TGTGCCAGCATACAGGGGGTCGGAGAGACCCAGTACTTC.

The chain employs TRBV30 and TRBJ1-5; D not certain. Germline CDR1 is GTSNPN and CDR2 is SVGIG (reference sequence). V dropped 2 bases and J dropped 3 bases, with 11 bases sitting between them. The CDR3 totals 14 residues. The CDR3 reads CAWSNGRPNQPQHF. For the CDR3, the DNA is TGTGCCTGGAGTAATGGCCGTCCCAATCAGCCCCAGCATTTT.

The chain is built from TRBV2 and TRBJ1-4, with a weak D call TRBD1 (6 bases). The CDR3 totals 14 residues. Germline V gene lookup returns CDR1 SNHLY and CDR2 FYNNEI. V gave up 7 bases and J gave up 6 bases, with 15 bases separating them. The CDR3 nucleotides are TGTGCCAGCACTAAGACAGGTTGGGATGAAAAACTGTTTTTT. This encodes CASTKTGWDEKLFF.

This chain uses TRBV28 with TRBJ1-2; D perhaps matches TRBD1 (6 bases). CDR1 and CDR2 from the germline V gene are MDHEN and SYDVKM. The CDR3 length is 15 residues. The V end was cut by 5 bases, the J end by 0 bases, with 13 bases between. The CDR3 protein is CASSPPGGANYGYTF. In DNA form, the CDR3 reads TGTGCCAGCAGTCCACCGGGGGGCGCTAACTATGGCTACACCTTC.

This clone was seen only a few times. Relative to the germline gene, one junction end is altered; a read error may explain this. The CDR3 spells CASSTSTGSTIYF. CDR3 coding DNA: TGCGCCAGCAGCACCTCGACAGGAAGCACCATATATTTT. The chain is built from TRBV5-1 and TRBJ1-3; tentative D call: TRBD1 (6 bases). In germline, CDR1 is SGHRS, CDR2 YFSETQ. This CDR3 has 13 residues.

This chain links TRBV19 with TRBJ2-1; D is ambiguous. Per germline, CDR1 LNHDA and CDR2 SQIVND (reference sequence). The CDR3 contains 15 residues. Deletions cut 3 bases from V and 3 bases from J, with 12 bases between. The CDR3 protein is CASSIAAAVYNEQFF. The CDR3, as DNA: TGTGCCAGTAGTATCGCTGCGGCGGTCTACAATGAGCAGTTCTTC.

The gene calls are TRBV12-5 and TRBJ1-3; 9 bases are a match to TRBD1. The junction had 10 bases not matched to a gene; V was cut back by 1 base and J by 0 bases. The CDR3 is made up of 19 amino acids. Germline loops: CDR1 LGHNT, CDR2 FRNRAP. The CDR3 DNA reads TGTGCTAGTGGTTTGGACTGGGCGGACAGGGGATTCTCTGGAAACACCATATATTTT. It specifies CASGLDWADRGFSGNTIYF.

The chain links TRBV28 to TRBJ1-1; no clear D. V was pared by 4 bases and J by 1 base, with 7 bases between. Germline loops: CDR1 MDHEN, CDR2 SYDVKM. The CDR3 totals 13 residues. The CDR3 region is CASSSMPNTEAFF. The CDR3 DNA reads as TGTGCCAGCAGTTCAATGCCGAACACTGAAGCTTTCTTT.